A single sample is the source of the 23 T cell receptor beta chains below, sequenced in a study of blood T cell repertoires in COVID-19. The assay was immunoSEQ multiplex PCR, and TCRdb's table has in-frame clones only and misses some. The table records more than 200,000 clones, around four fifths of them present only once. What was sequenced was peripheral blood. The receptor set was obtained from a woman older than 75 with COVID-19, enrolled during active disease.

The gene calls are TRBV15 and TRBJ1-5; a weak D match, TRBD1 (5 bases). Trimming pared 0 bases from V and 11 bases from J, leaving 20 bases between. This CDR3 has 16 residues. Germline values: CDR1 LNHNV, CDR2 YYDKDF (reference sequence). This CDR3 reads CATSRDLDPGVTAQHF. CDR3 in DNA: TGTGCCACCAGCAGAGATCTAGACCCGGGGGTCACAGCCCAGCATTTT.

The chain joins TRBV5-1 to TRBJ1-2; 9 positions match TRBD1. This CDR3 comprises 15 residues. The germline V gene encodes CDR1 SGHRS and CDR2 YFSETQ. The V gene end was trimmed by 4 bases and the J gene end by 7 bases; junction bases not matched to a gene: 11. CDR3 region: CASSPAGTGSFGYTF. The CDR3 DNA reads as TGCGCCAGCAGCCCGGCCGGGACAGGGAGTTTTGGCTACACCTTC.

The chain joins TRBV3-1 (or the pseudogene TRBV3-2) to TRBJ1-1; no clear D gene. Trimming removed 1 base from V and 1 base from J, with 16 bases in between. Per germline, CDR1 LGHDT and CDR2 YNNKEL (reference sequence). CDR3 length equals 17 residues. CDR3 in DNA: TGTGCCAGCAGCCAAGTACGATACGGCGGTTCGAACACTGAAGCTTTCTTT. As protein: CASSQVRYGGSNTEAFF.

V and J are TRBV5-1 and TRBJ1-5, with 7 bases that match TRBD1. The CDR3 loop spans 14 amino acids. V lost 5 bases and J lost 5; bases outside the gene matches: 7. Germline V gene lookup returns CDR1 SGHRS and CDR2 YFSETQ. CDR3 loop: CASRLDREDQPQHF. CDR3 bases: TGCGCCAGCAGGCTCGACAGGGAGGATCAGCCCCAGCATTTT.

The chain is built from TRBV29-1 and TRBJ1-4; D ambiguous. V dropped 5 bases and J dropped 4 bases, with 11 bases sitting between them. CDR3 size: 13 residues. In germline, CDR1 is SQVTM, CDR2 ANQGSEA. CDR3 sequence (DNA): TGCAGCGTTCTCAGCTCGGGTAATGAAAAACTGTTTTTT. Protein: CSVLSSGNEKLFF.

The chain uses TRBV2 and TRBJ1-2; 11 bases map to TRBD1. The CDR3 length is 14 residues. V shed 5 bases and J 5 bases; nucleotides not matched to a gene: 4. Germline CDR1 is SNHLY and CDR2 is FYNNEI. The CDR3 protein is CASSTDRGRYGYTF. CDR3 nucleotides: TGTGCCAGCAGTACGGACAGGGGGCGTTATGGCTACACCTTC.

The chain uses TRBV15 and TRBJ2-5; 8 bases align to TRBD2. The length of the CDR3 is 14 residues. V was clipped by 7 bases and J by 5 bases; unmatched bases: 9. Germline V gene data show CDR1 as LNHNV and CDR2 as YYDKDF (reference sequence). CDR3 sequence: CATISGGQRETQYF. The CDR3 DNA sequence: TGTGCCACCATCTCGGGGGGGCAGAGGGAGACCCAGTACTTC. Looking up the rest from reference TRBV15 and TRBJ2-5 gives the full variable domain: DAMVIQNPRYQVTQFGKPVTLSCSQTLNHNVMYWYQQKSSQAPKLLFHYYDKDFNNEADTPDNFQSRRPNTSFCFLDIRSPGLGDTAMYLCATISGGQRETQYFGPGTRLLVL.

The gene calls are TRBV19 and TRBJ1-1; 9 bases map to TRBD1. In germline, CDR1 is LNHDA, CDR2 SQIVND (reference sequence). V gave up 3 bases and J gave up 7 bases; unmatched junction bases: 3. This CDR3 is built from 13 residues. CDR3 loop: CASSMTGGDEAFF. The DNA for the CDR3 is TGTGCCAGTAGTATGACAGGGGGAGATGAAGCTTTCTTT.

This clone was seen only once. The V and J genes are TRBV27 and TRBJ1-4; no firm D call. This CDR3 has 12 residues. Germline CDR1 is MNHEY and CDR2 is SMNVEV (reference sequence). V shed 6 bases and J shed 0 bases, with 2 bases lying between them. This CDR3 is CASSATNEKLFF. The CDR3 DNA reads TGTGCCAGCAGCGCAACTAATGAAAAACTGTTTTTT.

The chain carries TRBV3-1 (or the pseudogene TRBV3-2) and TRBJ1-1; D is ambiguous. The length of the CDR3 is 13 residues. V was clipped by 2 bases and J by 6 bases, with 10 bases between them. Germline CDR1 LGHDT, CDR2 YNNKEL (reference sequence). CDR3 protein: CASSQWTLAEAFF. DNA of the CDR3: TGTGCCAGCAGCCAATGGACTTTGGCTGAAGCTTTCTTT.

The chain carries TRBV6-5 and TRBJ2-1; D gene unclear. Germline CDR1 is MNHEY and CDR2 is SVGAGI. V lost 11 bases and J lost 7, with 12 bases in between. This CDR3 has 11 amino acids. DNA for the CDR3: TGTGCCGGTAGCCGGTGGAATGAGCAGTTCTTC. Encoded protein: CAGSRWNEQFF.

V gene TRBV5-1 combines with J gene TRBJ1-1; maybe TRBD1 (5 bases). Looked up from germline, CDR1 is SGHRS and CDR2 is YFSETQ. Trimming took off 0 bases at V and 5 bases at J, with 23 bases between the two ends. CDR3 length equals 18 residues. The DNA for the CDR3 is TGCGCCAGCAGCTTGGCCGTTAAGGCCTGGTCAGGGATAACTGAAGCTTTCTTT. Translated, it gives CASSLAVKAWSGITEAFF.

The chain joins TRBV2 to TRBJ2-7; TRBD1 aligns across 11 bases. Germline trimming cut 5 bases from V and 2 bases from J; bases unmatched to any gene: 5. The CDR3 has 15 residues. Germline loops: CDR1 SNHLY, CDR2 FYNNEI. The CDR3 loop is CASSRGTGGTYEQYV. The CDR3 bases are TGTGCCAGCAGTCGGGGGACAGGGGGGACCTACGAGCAGTACGTC.

The rearrangement joins TRBV28 to TRBJ1-2; D call uncertain. Looked up from germline, CDR1 is MDHEN and CDR2 is SYDVKM. The CDR3 totals 12 residues. The V end lost 7 bases, the J end lost 8 bases, and 14 bases lay between the germline ends. Here the CDR3 reads CASNPRTGGYTF. DNA for the CDR3: TGTGCCAGCAACCCGAGGACTGGAGGCTACACCTTC.

Here the CDR3 DNA reads TGTGCCAGCAGTCCCACCCAGGGGCGGGAGCTGTTTTTT. Encoded protein: CASSPTQGRELFF. The chain is built from TRBV12-3 or TRBV12-4 and TRBJ2-2; TRBD1 might be the D (6 bases). V lost 5 bases to trimming and J lost 9 bases, with 13 bases between them. This CDR3 has 13 residues.

This rearrangement joins TRBV6-1 to TRBJ2-7, with 8 bases aligning to TRBD1. The CDR3 loop spans 13 amino acids. In germline, CDR1 is MNHNS, CDR2 SASEGT. J was trimmed by 6 bases and V by 8 bases; bases with no gene match: 9. Here the CDR3 DNA reads TGTGCCAGCTCGCCAGGGGGCAAGCGCGAGCAGTACTTC. This gives the protein CASSPGGKREQYF.

The chain has TRBV27 and TRBJ1-5, with 8 bases lining up with TRBD1. V gave up 3 bases and J gave up 5 bases; unmatched junction bases: 6. Looked up from germline, CDR1 is MNHEY and CDR2 is SMNVEV (reference sequence). This CDR3 has 15 residues. CDR3 sequence reads: CASSFLGTGDQPQHF. The CDR3 bases are TGTGCCAGCAGTTTCCTTGGGACAGGTGATCAGCCCCAGCATTTT.

V gene TRBV7-2 combines with J gene TRBJ2-7, with TRBD2 identical over 7 bases. From germline, CDR1 is SGHTA and CDR2 FQGNSA. The CDR3 runs 15 residues. The ends lost 0 bases at V and 6 bases at J; junction bases unmatched: 8. As DNA, the CDR3 is TGTGCCAGCAGCTTAGCGGTGACTAGCTTTTTCGAGCAGTACTTC. Protein sequence: CASSLAVTSFFEQYF.

The chain is built from TRBV5-4 and TRBJ2-5, with D hard to call. The CDR3 is 15 residues long. Germline V CDR1 and CDR2: SGHNT, YYREEE (reference sequence). V lost 4 bases and J 5 bases, leaving 18 bases between the germline ends. CDR3 in DNA: TGTGCCAGCAGCCCCGTAGGTCAAGCGTCCGAGACCCAGTACTTC. Translating gives CASSPVGQASETQYF.

The chain is built from TRBV10-3 and TRBJ1-2; D might be TRBD1 (5 bases). Germline CDR1 ENHRY, CDR2 SYGVKD. The length of the CDR3 is 12 residues. V was shortened by 3 bases and J by 3 bases, with 5 bases between the two germline ends. Here the CDR3 DNA reads TGTGCCATCAGTGAAGGGGACTATGGCTACACCTTC. Its protein is CAISEGDYGYTF.

The CDR3 DNA reads TGTGCCAGCAGCTTTGCGGGATTGGGGGGCACTGAAGCTTTCTTT. Translating it yields CASSFAGLGGTEAFF. The chain recombines TRBV5-4 with TRBJ1-1; tentative D call: TRBD1 (5 bases). Deletions cut 2 bases from V and 4 bases from J, with 15 bases between. The CDR3 totals 15 residues. The germline V gene has CDR1 SGHNT and CDR2 YYREEE (reference sequence).

This chain uses TRBV3-1 (or the pseudogene TRBV3-2) with TRBJ2-7, with 9 bases matching TRBD2. The CDR3 totals 13 residues. The germline V gene encodes CDR1 LGHDT and CDR2 YNNKEL (reference sequence). V lost 6 bases to trimming and J lost 4 bases; unmatched junction nucleotides: 4. The CDR3, as DNA: TGTGCCAGCAGACAGCGGGGGGCTTACGAGCAGTACTTC. Protein: CASRQRGAYEQYF.

The rearrangement joins TRBV28 to TRBJ1-5; D gene uncertain. V dropped 7 bases and J dropped 11 bases, with 27 bases sitting between them. Germline CDR1 is MDHEN and CDR2 is SYDVKM. The CDR3 totals 16 residues. The CDR3 here is CASTLGGQLVVRAQHF. For the CDR3, the DNA is TGTGCCAGCACCCTGGGAGGCCAACTAGTTGTAAGGGCCCAGCATTTT. Supplemented by reference TRBV28 and TRBJ1-5, the full variable domain reads DVKVTQSSRYLVKRTGEKVFLECVQDMDHENMFWYRQDPGLGLRLIYFSYDVKMKEKGDIPEGYSVSREKKERFSLILESASTNQTSMYLCASTLGGQLVVRAQHFGDGTRLSIL.